What follows describes a single TCR beta chain. The germline gives CDR1 SGHRS, CDR2 YFSETQ. The V and J ends lost 4 bases and 2 bases respectively, with 12 bases between them. The CDR3 extends over 14 amino acids. This specimen comes from a study of blood T cell repertoires in COVID-19. Looking at the study overall: T cells, B-cell-depleted T cells, or PBMCs provided the cDNA or gDNA that served as material.

Original analysis: Amplification from reference gene primers served as the basis for estimated nucleated cell counts. Using immunoSEQ multiplex PCR, the repertoire was profiled, and TCRdb retains in-frame clones only, with some absent. V and J calls and clone size come straight from that table; D and trimming were deduced from the DNA. The sample holds roughly 140,000 clones, roughly nine tenths seen once. The rearrangement joins TRBV5-1 to TRBJ2-5; tentatively, D is TRBD1 (6 bases). The TCR originated in a woman between 40 and 50 years old with acute or convalescent COVID-19. The sequencing input was peripheral blood. CDR3 sequence (DNA): TGCGCCAGCAGCGGGAATGACAGGCAAGAGACCCAGTACTTC. Translating it yields CASSGNDRQETQYF.